The rows below give T cell receptor beta chains drawn from one sample of a study of beta chain features in type 1 diabetes. Assay used: immunoSEQ multiplex PCR; TCRdb lists only in-frame clones, some missing. The sample includes approximately 120,000 clones, roughly 40% of them seen just once. Specimen: stem cell memory CD4+ T cells from blood. The receptors stem from a woman between 18 and 30 years old in good health. The CDR3 runs from the conserved cysteine through the conserved F or W. Fields, in order: D gene, clone size, J gene, V gene, CDR3 length, CDR3 protein, CDR3 DNA. A D gene is named only where the DNA matches it firmly. Clone size is not always given. Where it is, it says once, few, many or a class for expanded clones.

d_gene: TRBD1
abundance: .
j_gene: TRBJ1-5
v_gene: TRBV19
len: 14
CDR3aa: CASRFQGAGQPQHF
CDR3nt: TGTGCCAGTAGGTTCCAGGGGGCTGGACAGCCCCAGCATTTT

d_gene: .
abundance: .
j_gene: TRBJ2-1
v_gene: TRBV29-1
len: 13
CDR3aa: CSVEDPEWRRQFF
CDR3nt: TGCAGCGTTGAAGACCCCGAGTGGAGAAGGCAGTTCTTC

d_gene: .
abundance: once
j_gene: TRBJ1-1
v_gene: TRBV27
len: 13
CDR3aa: CASSLWLNTEAFF
CDR3nt: TGTGCCAGCAGTCTCTGGCTGAACACTGAAGCTTTCTTT

d_gene: .
abundance: few
j_gene: TRBJ1-1
v_gene: TRBV7-9
len: 18
CDR3aa: CASSLARVGAVGNTEAFF
CDR3nt: TGTGCCAGCAGCTTAGCGCGTGTAGGGGCAGTAGGGAACACTGAAGCTTTCTTT

d_gene: .
abundance: few
j_gene: TRBJ2-7
v_gene: TRBV30
len: 14
CDR3aa: CAWSRPGRSYEQYF
CDR3nt: TGTGCCTGGAGTCGGCCAGGGAGGTCGTACGAGCAGTACTTC

d_gene: TRBD2
abundance: .
j_gene: TRBJ2-1
v_gene: TRBV7-3
len: 15
CDR3aa: CASSLGWEGFNEQFF
CDR3nt: TGTGCCAGCAGCTTAGGGTGGGAGGGTTTTAATGAGCAGTTCTTC

d_gene: .
abundance: few
j_gene: TRBJ2-2
v_gene: TRBV5-4
len: 13
CDR3aa: CASSVGGTGELFF
CDR3nt: TGTGCCAGCAGCGTCGGGGGCACCGGGGAGCTGTTTTTT

d_gene: TRBD2
abundance: few
j_gene: TRBJ2-1
v_gene: TRBV5-1
len: 17
CDR3aa: CASSPDQLAGAMGEQFF
CDR3nt: TGCGCCAGCAGCCCGGACCAACTAGCGGGAGCGATGGGTGAGCAGTTCTTC

d_gene: .
abundance: .
j_gene: TRBJ1-1
v_gene: TRBV27
len: 13
CDR3aa: CASKRGKGTEAFF
CDR3nt: TGTGCCAGCAAAAGGGGTAAAGGCACTGAAGCTTTCTTT

d_gene: .
abundance: .
j_gene: TRBJ1-1
v_gene: TRBV9
len: 19
CDR3aa: CASSVDLGLILRKNTEAFF
CDR3nt: TGTGCCAGCAGCGTAGACTTGGGCCTTATACTCAGGAAAAACACTGAAGCTTTCTTT

d_gene: .
abundance: .
j_gene: TRBJ1-4
v_gene: TRBV18
len: 16
CDR3aa: CASSPSTVATNEKLFF
CDR3nt: TGTGCCAGCTCACCTTCGACAGTAGCAACTAATGAAAAACTGTTTTTT

d_gene: TRBD2
abundance: few
j_gene: TRBJ2-7
v_gene: TRBV20-1
len: 11
CDR3aa: CSARDPAGGSF
CDR3nt: TGCAGTGCTAGAGATCCGGCGGGAGGATCCTTC

d_gene: .
abundance: .
j_gene: TRBJ1-1
v_gene: TRBV18
len: 13
CDR3aa: CASSLGVDTEAFF
CDR3nt: TGTGCCAGCTCACTAGGGGTTGACACTGAAGCTTTCTTT

d_gene: TRBD2
abundance: .
j_gene: TRBJ2-1
v_gene: TRBV6-6
len: 16
CDR3aa: CASSYSRSGRSNEQFF
CDR3nt: TGTGCCAGCAGTTACTCGCGAAGCGGGAGATCGAATGAGCAGTTCTTC

d_gene: .
abundance: .
j_gene: TRBJ2-1
v_gene: TRBV5-4
len: 12
CDR3aa: CASSQEASGQFF
CDR3nt: TGTGCCAGCAGCCAAGAGGCCAGCGGCCAGTTCTTC

d_gene: TRBD2
abundance: .
j_gene: TRBJ2-7
v_gene: TRBV6-5
len: 14
CDR3aa: CASSVSGRPSEQYF
CDR3nt: TGTGCCAGCAGCGTTAGCGGGAGACCCTCCGAGCAGTACTTC

d_gene: .
abundance: few
j_gene: TRBJ1-5
v_gene: TRBV30
len: 13
CDR3aa: CAWSRQGNQPQHF
CDR3nt: TGTGCCTGGAGTCGACAGGGCAATCAGCCCCAGCATTTT

d_gene: TRBD1
abundance: .
j_gene: TRBJ2-2
v_gene: TRBV7-2
len: 15
CDR3aa: CASSFGQAVTGELFF
CDR3nt: TGTGCCAGCAGCTTCGGACAGGCGGTCACCGGGGAGCTGTTTTTT

d_gene: .
abundance: .
j_gene: TRBJ1-1
v_gene: TRBV6-1
len: 13
CDR3aa: CASSEAQNTEAFF
CDR3nt: TGTGCCAGCAGTGAGGCCCAGAACACTGAAGCTTTCTTT

d_gene: TRBD1
abundance: .
j_gene: TRBJ1-2
v_gene: TRBV2
len: 12
CDR3aa: CASRDRAFGYTF
CDR3nt: TGTGCCAGCAGGGACAGGGCGTTTGGCTACACCTTC

d_gene: .
abundance: .
j_gene: TRBJ1-5
v_gene: TRBV30
len: 14
CDR3aa: CAWSRLQENQPQHF
CDR3nt: TGTGCCTGGAGTCGGTTACAGGAAAATCAGCCCCAGCATTTT

d_gene: .
abundance: .
j_gene: TRBJ2-5
v_gene: TRBV7-2
len: 11
CDR3aa: CASSFQETQYF
CDR3nt: TGTGCCAGCAGCTTTCAGGAGACCCAGTACTTC

d_gene: TRBD1
abundance: .
j_gene: TRBJ1-5
v_gene: TRBV19
len: 15
CDR3aa: CASSATGGLNQPQHF
CDR3nt: TGTGCCAGTAGTGCGACAGGGGGCCTCAATCAGCCCCAGCATTTT

d_gene: .
abundance: few
j_gene: TRBJ1-2
v_gene: TRBV6-6
len: 15
CDR3aa: CASTSPRGFNYGYTF
CDR3nt: TGTGCCAGCACCTCCCCGCGGGGATTCAACTATGGCTACACCTTC

d_gene: .
abundance: .
j_gene: TRBJ2-7
v_gene: TRBV7-9
len: 14
CDR3aa: CASSVRGTRDEQYF
CDR3nt: TGTGCCAGCAGCGTCAGGGGGACTCGGGACGAGCAGTACTTC

d_gene: .
abundance: .
j_gene: TRBJ2-3
v_gene: TRBV7-3
len: 14
CDR3aa: CASSEGQSTDTQYF
CDR3nt: TGTGCCAGCAGCGAAGGACAGTCCACAGATACGCAGTATTTT

d_gene: TRBD2
abundance: few
j_gene: TRBJ2-1
v_gene: TRBV7-9
len: 17
CDR3aa: CASSSRLAAESYNEQFF
CDR3nt: TGTGCCAGCAGCTCACGACTAGCGGCGGAATCCTACAATGAGCAGTTCTTC

d_gene: .
abundance: .
j_gene: TRBJ2-7
v_gene: TRBV30
len: 11
CDR3aa: CAWSGLDEQYF
CDR3nt: TGTGCCTGGAGTGGTCTAGATGAGCAGTACTTC

d_gene: TRBD2
abundance: few
j_gene: TRBJ2-1
v_gene: TRBV13
len: 18
CDR3aa: CASSLGGGRALSYNEQFF
CDR3nt: TGTGCCAGCAGCTTAGGGGGGGGGAGGGCCCTCTCCTACAATGAGCAGTTCTTC

d_gene: .
abundance: .
j_gene: TRBJ2-3
v_gene: TRBV6-6
len: 14
CDR3aa: CASSYSRVTDTQYF
CDR3nt: TGTGCCAGCAGTTACTCTCGGGTCACAGATACGCAGTATTTT

d_gene: TRBD2
abundance: few
j_gene: TRBJ2-3
v_gene: TRBV7-9
len: 18
CDR3aa: CASSPRGGLAGRTDTQYF
CDR3nt: TGTGCCAGCAGCCCCAGAGGGGGACTAGCGGGACGCACAGATACGCAGTATTTT

d_gene: .
abundance: few
j_gene: TRBJ2-1
v_gene: TRBV19
len: 13
CDR3aa: CASSIGSDNEQFF
CDR3nt: TGTGCCAGTAGTATAGGGTCGGACAATGAGCAGTTCTTC

d_gene: .
abundance: .
j_gene: TRBJ1-2
v_gene: TRBV27
len: 13
CDR3aa: CASSLEGNYGYTF
CDR3nt: TGTGCCAGCAGTTTGGAGGGTAACTATGGCTACACCTTC

d_gene: .
abundance: few
j_gene: TRBJ2-7
v_gene: TRBV5-1
len: 13
CDR3aa: CASRPDTFYEQYF
CDR3nt: TGCGCCAGCAGGCCGGACACCTTTTACGAGCAGTACTTC

d_gene: TRBD2
abundance: .
j_gene: TRBJ2-1
v_gene: TRBV4-1
len: 16
CDR3aa: CASSRPMSPSGREQFF
CDR3nt: TGCGCCAGCAGCCGACCGATGTCCCCTAGCGGGAGGGAGCAGTTCTTC

d_gene: TRBD2
abundance: few
j_gene: TRBJ2-1
v_gene: TRBV27
len: 15
CDR3aa: CARGNSGRSYNEQFF
CDR3nt: TGTGCCAGGGGCAACAGCGGGAGGTCCTACAATGAGCAGTTCTTC